Described below is a single TCR beta chain sequence and its context. This entry comes from a study of blood T cell repertoires in COVID-19. Overall study context: Some COVID-19 samples were acute and others convalescent; all came from the United States, Italy and Spain. Sources were T cells, B-cell-depleted T cells, or PBMCs; the material itself was cDNA or gDNA.

The protocol was immunoSEQ multiplex PCR, while the TCRdb copy is restricted to in-frame clones and leaves out a portion. In the table there are 210,000 or so clones, about 80% of which are singletons. Each recovered donor of Cohort 3 presented with two negative PCRs, clearance, or symptom resolution. Germline assignment: CDR1 SGHRS and CDR2 YFSETQ. The CDR3 spans 14 residues. Trimming cost V 6 bases and J 5 bases; bases outside gene matches: 6. The origin of this receptor is a man between 60 and 75 years old who had recovered from COVID-19. The chain recombines TRBV5-1 with TRBJ2-5; the match to TRBD2 covers 11 bases. Material for sequencing was PBMCs or T cells enriched from blood (not recorded which). DNA of the CDR3: TGCGCCAGCACCTTACTAGCGGGGGTTGAGACCCAGTACTTC. It yields the protein CASTLLAGVETQYF.